These 12 T cell receptor beta chains came from one sample sequenced in a study of T cell repertoires in cytomegalovirus infection. TCRdb fed the reads into MiXCR, producing one record per CDR3 protein. The table includes about 360,000 distinct CDR3 sequences, less than 20% detected once. The source material was PBMCs. These receptors were obtained from a human donor in good health (CMV status not recorded). Some clones in this sample may be carry-over from other donors' samples.

This clonotype was observed a few times. The chain links TRBV12-3 or TRBV12-4 to TRBJ2-3; D is unclear. V lost 6 bases to trimming and J lost 5 bases, with 9 bases between them. There are 12 residues in the CDR3. The CDR3 DNA reads TGTGCCAGCAGGCGAAGCCTAGATACGCAGTATTTT. It codes for CASRRSLDTQYF.

This clonotype has ten or more counts. Germline is not matched at one junction end, which may reflect a read error. The chain recombines TRBV6-2 or TRBV6-3 with TRBJ2-1; 13 nucleotides line up with TRBD2. Germline loops: CDR1 MNHEY, CDR2 SVGEGT. The CDR3 extends over 15 amino acids. The DNA of the CDR3 is TGTGCCAGCAGTACACTAGCGGGAGGGCCTCCGCCCCATGTCTTC. Translated: CASSTLAGGPPPHVF.

In its sample, this clonotype was seen many times. V gene TRBV7-2 combines with J gene TRBJ2-7; TRBD2 matches 7 bases. Germline CDR1 is SGHTA and CDR2 is FQGNSA. The CDR3 loop spans 16 amino acids. The J segment lost 0 bases and the V segment lost 0 bases, leaving 5 bases of the junction unmatched. CDR3: CASSLALGGSSYEQYF. As DNA, the CDR3 is TGTGCCAGCAGCTTAGCGTTGGGGGGGAGCTCCTACGAGCAGTACTTC.

This clonotype occurred many times. This rearrangement joins TRBV7-2 to TRBJ2-5, with D perhaps matching TRBD2 (6 bases). Germline V gives CDR1 SGHTA, CDR2 FQGNSA. The CDR3 has 14 residues. With 5 bases removed from V and 3 bases from J, the gap between germline ends came to 13 bases. The CDR3 DNA is TGTGCCAGCAGCGCCTCGTGGGGGGAAGAGACCCAGTACTTC. Its protein product is CASSASWGEETQYF. The entire variable domain, with the rest obtained from reference TRBV7-2 and TRBJ2-5, is as follows: GAGVSQSPSNKVTEKGKDVELRCDPISGHTALYWYRQSLGQGLEFLIYFQGNSAPDKSGLPSDRFSAERTGGSVSTLTIQRTQQEDSAVYLCASSASWGEETQYFGPGTRLLVL.

The J gene is TRBJ2-2, the V gene TRBV7-2, with D perhaps assigned TRBD1 or TRBD2 (5 bases each). The V and J ends lost 5 bases and 6 bases respectively, with 10 bases between them. This CDR3 is built from 13 residues. Germline-derived CDR1 and CDR2 are SGHTA and FQGNSA. The CDR3 DNA reads as TGTGCCAGCAGCAAACCGGGACCCGGGGAGCTGTTTTTT. Its translation: CASSKPGPGELFF.

This clonotype showed up many times. The chain joins TRBV7-2 to TRBJ2-5; D remains ambiguous. CDR1 is SGHTA and CDR2 is FQGNSA in the germline V gene. The CDR3 covers 11 residues. The V gene lost 5 bases and the J gene lost 7 bases, with 8 bases spanning the gap. CDR3 residues: CASSNLGTQYF. The CDR3, as DNA: TGTGCCAGCAGCAACCTGGGGACCCAGTACTTC.

The table lists this clonotype with a few counts. The chain employs TRBV2 and TRBJ1-2, with D maybe TRBD1 (6 bases). The CDR3 loop spans 12 amino acids. Per the germline V gene, CDR1 is SNHLY and CDR2 is FYNNEI. Trimming removed 6 bases from V and 8 bases from J, with 13 bases in between. The CDR3 loop reads CASSEGGLGYTF. Here the CDR3 DNA reads TGTGCCAGCAGCGAGGGGGGCCTGGGCTACACCTTC.

The chain carries TRBV7-9 and TRBJ1-3; D is ambiguous. Germline-derived CDR1 and CDR2 are SEHNR and FQNEAQ (reference sequence). The V gene lost 3 bases and the J gene lost 4 bases, with 10 bases spanning the gap. The CDR3 is made up of 14 amino acids. CDR3 sequence (DNA): TGTGCCAGCAGCTTTCGCGAGGCGGGAAACACCATATATTTT. Encoded protein: CASSFREAGNTIYF.

This clonotype was detected only a few times. The chain links TRBV10-3 to TRBJ2-5, with D possibly matching TRBD2 (6 bases). Germline V lookup: CDR1 ENHRY, CDR2 SYGVKD. Between the trimmed V and J ends, which lost 2 bases and 5 bases, there was a span of 12 bases. The CDR3 spans 14 residues. For the CDR3, the DNA is TGTGCCATCAGTGAGGCGACTAGGGGCGAGACCCAGTACTTC. Protein product: CAISEATRGETQYF.

In this sample, this clonotype turned up a few times. J is TRBJ2-7 and V is TRBV28, with a weak D call TRBD1 (6 bases). This CDR3 comprises 16 residues. CDR1 and CDR2 (germline): MDHEN, SYDVKM. Trimming removed 1 base from V and 0 bases from J, with 13 bases in between. The CDR3 DNA is TGTGCCAGCAGTTTATATGACAGGACCGGCTCCTACGAGCAGTACTTC. Protein: CASSLYDRTGSYEQYF.

This clonotype was seen a few times. The chain is built from TRBV10-1 and TRBJ1-1, with 7 bases that match TRBD1. Germline loops: CDR1 WNHNN, CDR2 SYGVQD (reference sequence). This CDR3 is built from 14 residues. The ends lost 1 base at V and 3 bases at J; junction bases unmatched: 2. Here the CDR3 reads CASSEWTGYTEAFF. The CDR3 DNA follows: TGCGCCAGCAGTGAGTGGACAGGATACACTGAAGCTTTCTTT.

There are a few counts of this clonotype. A much more abundant neighbour one base away suggests this may be a read error. This chain links TRBV7-2 with TRBJ1-5; 7 bases match TRBD1. The J segment lost 4 bases and the V segment lost 2 bases, leaving 8 bases of the junction unmatched. Per the germline V gene, CDR1 is SGHTA and CDR2 is FQGNSA. The CDR3 loop spans 16 amino acids. The CDR3 loop is CTSSLYGTEGNQPQHF. As DNA, the CDR3 is TGTACCAGCAGCTTATACGGGACAGAGGGGAATCAGCCCCAGCATTTT.